This entry lists 26 T cell receptor beta chains sequenced from one sample in a study of blood T cell repertoires in COVID-19. Profiling relied on immunoSEQ multiplex PCR, and the TCRdb table lists in-frame clones only, not all of them. The repertoire holds some 130,000 clones, with approximately 86% as singletons. The sample taken for sequencing was PBMCs or T cells enriched from blood (not recorded which). The receptors were gathered from a woman aged 45-60 years who had recovered from COVID-19.

V and J are TRBV5-1 and TRBJ2-3; 11 bases align to TRBD2. The trim removed 3 bases at V and 5 bases at J, leaving 17 bases unmatched. Germline values: CDR1 SGHRS, CDR2 YFSETQ. The CDR3 runs to 19 residues. Here the CDR3 DNA reads TGCGCCAGCAGCTCCCCGACTAGCGGGGCCTTCATCGCGGGAGATACGCAGTATTTT. Protein product: CASSSPTSGAFIAGDTQYF.

This rearrangement joins TRBV6-7 to TRBJ1-5; D call uncertain. TRBV6-7 is known as an ORF, though its function is uncertain. CDR3 size: 15 residues. Trimming stripped 4 bases from V and 3 bases from J, with 13 bases between. The CDR3 coding sequence is TGTGCCAGCAGTTGCCAGTCCAGGCACAATCAGCCCCAGCATTTT. This gives the protein CASSCQSRHNQPQHF.

The chain carries TRBV5-6 and TRBJ1-2, with 8 bases aligning to TRBD1. The J segment lost 5 bases and the V segment lost 4 bases, leaving 4 bases of the junction unmatched. The CDR3 spans 13 residues. CDR1 is SGHDT, CDR2 YYEEEE, per germline. The CDR3 nucleotides are TGTGCCAGCAGCCAGGGACAGGCTTATGGCTACACCTTC. Translation: CASSQGQAYGYTF.

In DNA form, the CDR3 reads TGTGCCAGCAGGATACCAGGGGGCGCGGGCAATGAGCAGTTCTTC. This sequence encodes CASRIPGGAGNEQFF. The genes are TRBV6-5 and TRBJ2-1; 8 bases are a match to TRBD1. Germline CDR1 and CDR2: MNHEY and SVGAGI. The CDR3 length is 15 residues. Trimming at V came to 6 bases and at J to 6 bases, leaving 10 bases not matched to a gene.

This clone was detected a few times. The chain links TRBV5-5 to TRBJ2-2; 11 nucleotides align to TRBD1. CDR1 is SGHKS and CDR2 is YYEKEE in the germline V gene (reference sequence). Unmatched junction bases numbered 4, after V lost 4 bases and J lost 5 bases. This CDR3 is built from 15 residues. In DNA form, the CDR3 reads TGTGCCAGCAGCAGGGGACAGGGGGATACCGGGGAGCTGTTTTTT. Its protein is CASSRGQGDTGELFF.

This clone came up once. The rearrangement links TRBV7-8 to TRBJ1-2; D gene ambiguous. V was pared by 5 bases and J by 2 bases, with 9 bases between. CDR1 and CDR2 from the germline V gene are SGHVS and FQNEAQ. The CDR3 has 13 amino acids. The CDR3 nucleotides read TGTGCCAGCAGCACCCTAGAAAACTATGGCTACACCTTC. It codes for CASSTLENYGYTF.

In its sample, this clone was seen once. This CDR3 is CASSQVGGSAQFF. The CDR3 DNA sequence: TGTGCCAGCAGCCAAGTAGGCGGGTCAGCGCAGTTCTTC. The V and J genes are TRBV3-1 (or the pseudogene TRBV3-2) and TRBJ2-1, with D maybe TRBD2 (5 bases). The CDR3 covers 13 residues. Looked up from germline, CDR1 is LGHDT and CDR2 is YNNKEL (reference sequence). Trimming left V 1 base short and J 12 bases short, with 13 bases between.

The V call is TRBV4-3, the J call TRBJ1-1; D remains unclear. The CDR3 is 15 residues long. The V end lost 0 bases, the J end lost 3 bases, and 11 bases lay between the germline ends. The germline V gene encodes CDR1 LGHNA and CDR2 YSLEER. CDR3 region: CASSQDGRLDTEAFF. The DNA of the CDR3 is TGCGCCAGCAGCCAAGATGGGCGATTGGACACTGAAGCTTTCTTT.

The chain employs TRBV3-1 (or the pseudogene TRBV3-2) and TRBJ1-4; the match to TRBD1 covers 7 bases. Looked up from germline, CDR1 is LGHDT and CDR2 is YNNKEL (reference sequence). The ends lost 3 bases at V and 3 bases at J; junction bases unmatched: 7. CDR3 size: 16 residues. For the CDR3, the DNA is TGTGCCAGCAGCCACAGGGGGGAATGGGCTAATGAAAAACTGTTTTTT. Translating gives CASSHRGEWANEKLFF.

The rearrangement uses TRBV19 and TRBJ2-5; D is perhaps TRBD1 (6 bases). Trimming left V 5 bases short and J 2 bases short, with 15 bases between. Germline values: CDR1 LNHDA, CDR2 SQIVND (reference sequence). The CDR3 totals 15 residues. CDR3 residues: CASSLDSYSQETQYF. The CDR3 coding sequence is TGTGCCAGTAGTTTGGACAGTTACTCGCAAGAGACCCAGTACTTC.

The V gene is TRBV12-3 or TRBV12-4, the J gene TRBJ2-7; the D gene is possibly TRBD1 (6 bases). CDR3 length: 13 residues. The V end was cut by 5 bases, the J end by 3 bases, with 11 bases between. CDR3 amino acids: CASSPSDSYEQYF. CDR3 DNA: TGTGCCAGCAGTCCCTCGGACAGCTACGAGCAGTACTTC.

The chain links TRBV3-1 (or the pseudogene TRBV3-2) to TRBJ2-2; 9 nucleotides align to TRBD2. The length of the CDR3 is 15 residues. Germline V CDR1 and CDR2: LGHDT, YNNKEL (reference sequence). V lost 3 bases and J lost 7; bases outside the gene matches: 6. The CDR3 coding sequence is TGTGCCAGCAGCCAGTTACTAGCGGGCGGCGGGGAGCTGTTTTTT. It codes for CASSQLLAGGGELFF.

The chain is built from TRBV6-5 and TRBJ1-5; D uncertain. Germline V CDR1 and CDR2: MNHEY, SVGAGI. The CDR3 extends over 15 amino acids. V was shortened by 4 bases and J by 0 bases, with 10 bases between the two germline ends. The CDR3 spells CASSSRSSSNQPQHF. DNA for the CDR3: TGTGCCAGCAGTTCTAGGAGCTCTAGCAATCAGCCCCAGCATTTT.

CDR3 sequence reads: CASSPRGGGSSPLHF. The DNA of the CDR3 is TGTGCCAGCAGCCCTAGGGGTGGGGGCAGTTCACCCCTCCACTTT. The rearrangement joins TRBV3-1 (or the pseudogene TRBV3-2) to TRBJ1-6, with a possible D match to TRBD1 (6 bases). The CDR3 is 15 amino acids. CDR1 and CDR2 from the germline V gene are LGHDT and YNNKEL (reference sequence). The V end was cut by 4 bases, the J end by 9 bases, with 16 bases between.

The genes are TRBV7-3 and TRBJ2-1, with 10 bases matching TRBD2. CDR1 and CDR2 from the germline V gene are SGHTA and FQGTGA. Trimming removed 5 bases from V and 6 bases from J; junction bases left unmatched: 7. CDR3 size: 15 residues. CDR3 nucleotide sequence: TGTGCCAGCAGCGGCGGACTAGCGGTTGCCAATGAGCAGTTCTTC. Amino acid sequence: CASSGGLAVANEQFF.

The chain employs TRBV11-2 and TRBJ2-5, with D unresolved. The CDR3 runs to 11 residues. V gave up 3 bases and J gave up 4 bases, with 3 bases separating them. Germline CDR1 is SGHAT and CDR2 is FQNNGV. The CDR3 DNA follows: TGTGCCAGCAGCTTCCGAGAGACCCAGTACTTC. Its translation is CASSFRETQYF.

This clone was observed a few times. The V call is TRBV14, the J call TRBJ1-6; 9 nucleotides line up with TRBD1. J was trimmed by 9 bases and V by 4 bases; bases with no gene match: 4. The CDR3 has 14 amino acids. Germline lookup yields CDR1 SGHDN and CDR2 FVKESK. The CDR3 DNA reads TGTGCCAGCAGCCTAGGGACAGGGCCTTCACCCCTCCACTTT. It codes for CASSLGTGPSPLHF.

V usage is TRBV2 and J usage is TRBJ2-1; a weak D match, TRBD2 (5 bases). The germline CDR1 and CDR2 sequences are SNHLY and FYNNEI. The V end lost 4 bases, the J end lost 0 bases, and 16 bases lay between the germline ends. There are 17 residues in the CDR3. CDR3 DNA: TGTGCCAGCAGTGGGGGAAGGCACGGGGACTCCTACAATGAGCAGTTCTTC. Amino acids: CASSGGRHGDSYNEQFF.

V and J are TRBV4-1 and TRBJ2-7, with TRBD2 as a possible D gene (5 bases). The length of the CDR3 is 12 residues. Trimming took off 4 bases at V and 5 bases at J, with 9 bases between the two ends. Germline lookup yields CDR1 MGHRA and CDR2 YSYEKL. In DNA, the CDR3 is TGCGCCAGCAGCCCCACCGGGAACGAGCAGTACTTC. It specifies CASSPTGNEQYF.

The chain joins TRBV10-3 to TRBJ2-1, with 11 bases matching TRBD1. Losses at the gene ends were 11 bases for V and 7 bases for J; bases not matched to a gene: 10. Per the germline V gene, CDR1 is ENHRY and CDR2 is SYGVKD. This CDR3 contains 14 residues. CDR3 DNA: TGTGCCTCCTCTGGACAGGGGGCGCAAAATGAGCAGTTCTTC. Residues: CASSGQGAQNEQFF.

The chain is built from TRBV7-9 and TRBJ1-2, with TRBD1 as a possible D gene (5 bases). The CDR3 extends over 14 amino acids. The V and J ends lost 1 base and 2 bases respectively, with 8 bases between them. CDR1 and CDR2 from the germline V gene are SEHNR and FQNEAQ (reference sequence). DNA of the CDR3: TGTGCCAGCAGCTTAGAAACAGGAAACTATGGCTACACCTTC. The encoded protein is CASSLETGNYGYTF.

The chain is built from TRBV5-1 and TRBJ2-1; D gene ambiguous. Trimming stripped 5 bases from V and 0 bases from J, with 9 bases between. From germline, CDR1 is SGHRS and CDR2 YFSETQ. The CDR3 contains 14 residues. Here the CDR3 reads CASSWANSYNEQFF. In DNA, the CDR3 is TGCGCCAGCAGTTGGGCGAACTCCTACAATGAGCAGTTCTTC.

The chain recombines TRBV5-1 with TRBJ2-2; 9 bases map to TRBD2. The trim removed 1 base at V and 4 bases at J, leaving 5 bases unmatched. This CDR3 has 16 amino acids. CDR1 and CDR2 (germline): SGHRS, YFSETQ. CDR3 region: CASSLFSSGATGELFF. DNA of the CDR3: TGCGCCAGCAGCTTGTTTTCTAGCGGGGCCACCGGGGAGCTGTTTTTT.

V gene TRBV2 combines with J gene TRBJ2-5; D may be TRBD1 (6 bases). The V end lost 6 bases, the J end lost 0 bases, and 11 bases lay between the germline ends. The CDR3 totals 14 residues. Germline CDR1 reads SNHLY; CDR2 reads FYNNEI. The CDR3 DNA reads as TGTGCCAGCAGCTCCGGGACAAACCAAGAGACCCAGTACTTC. This sequence encodes CASSSGTNQETQYF. Filled out from reference TRBV2 and TRBJ2-5, the complete variable domain reads EPEVTQTPSHQVTQMGQEVILRCVPISNHLYFYWYRQILGQKVEFLVSFYNNEISEKSEIFDDQFSVERPDGSNFTLKIRSTKLEDSAMYFCASSSGTNQETQYFGPGTRLLVL.

The V call is TRBV9, the J call TRBJ1-1; 8 nucleotides match TRBD1. This CDR3 region has 13 residues. Per the germline V gene, CDR1 is SGDLS and CDR2 is YYNGEE. The junction had 5 bases not matched to a gene; V was cut back by 4 bases and J by 6 bases. DNA of the CDR3: TGTGCCAGCAGCAATACAGGGGGTGCTGAAGCTTTCTTT. Translating it yields CASSNTGGAEAFF.

The chain employs TRBV29-1 and TRBJ1-2; tentatively, D is TRBD1 (6 bases). The length of the CDR3 is 12 residues. The germline gives CDR1 SQVTM, CDR2 ANQGSEA. Trimming removed 5 bases from V and 0 bases from J, with 7 bases in between. The CDR3 coding sequence is TGCAGCGTTCGGACAGCTAACTATGGCTACACCTTC. Amino acid sequence: CSVRTANYGYTF.